In its sample, the clone carrying this T cell receptor beta chain was seen many times. What it recognizes is unknown. TCRdb passed the 5' RACE reads through MiXCR, listing each CDR3 protein once. The table shows 25,000 to 30,000 distinct CDR3 sequences, with around 5.9% occurring only once. These data originate in a study of spatial heterogeneity in lung cancer. Overall study findings and caveats: Among blood samples, ubiquitous expanded tumor TCRs appeared more at resection than at follow-up.

Time point here: blood at routine non-recurrence follow-up after resection. Sequencing covered unsorted whole RNA taken from tumor, nontumor lung or frozen PBMC. Germline V gene sequence: CDR1 MNHNY, CDR2 SVGAGI (reference sequence). Germline trimming cut 11 bases from V and 3 bases from J; bases unmatched to any gene: 4. This CDR3 is built from 12 residues. The chain has TRBV6-6 and TRBJ2-7; 10 nucleotides agree with TRBD2. The sample in question was PBMCs, obtained at follow-up. This receptor was taken from a male donor with early-stage non-small cell lung cancer. The CDR3 sequence is CAALAGSYEQYF. CDR3 sequence (DNA): TGTGCCGCACTAGCGGGGAGCTACGAGCAGTACTTC.